What follows are 18 T cell receptor beta chains derived from one specimen sequenced in a study of identical twins (TCRdb year 2016). Library prep was done by 5' RACE. Sequencing was carried out with an Illumina HiSeq 2000. TCRdb's own reprocessing of the public reads used fastp at Q25 and MiXCR and kept productive beta chains. Here each entry gathers all rows of one CDR3 protein and keeps the most common genes and DNA. Recorded for this sample are 690,000 or so distinct CDR3 sequences; over 8.5% of them occurred a single time. 0.98% of the sample is taken by the ten largest. This sample was shared with a second study, whose subject was yellow fever vaccine responses in identical twins.

The sequenced sample was PBMCs. Receptor source: a woman aged 18-35 years in good health.

Turning to this clonotype: A read error may explain this, as a much larger clone is one base away. V gene TRBV6-5 combines with J gene TRBJ2-5; D ambiguous. This CDR3 spans 11 amino acids. Trimming stripped 1 base from V and 5 bases from J, with 2 bases between. Germline V gene data show CDR1 as MNHEY and CDR2 as SVGAGI. The CDR3 loop reads CASSYFETQYF. The CDR3 DNA sequence: TGTGCCAGCAGTTACTTTGAGACCCAGTACTTC.

This clonotype was counted ten times or more. The chain uses TRBV4-3 and TRBJ2-1; D call uncertain. Germline CDR1 is LGHNA and CDR2 is YSLEER. Trimming removed 0 bases from V and 6 bases from J, with 12 bases in between. The CDR3 totals 15 residues. The CDR3 DNA reads as TGCGCCAGCAGCCAAGATCCCGGGTCCGGCAATGAGCAGTTCTTC. This gives the protein CASSQDPGSGNEQFF.

At least ten counts were recorded for this clonotype. V and J are TRBV10-3 and TRBJ2-1; 7 bases line up with TRBD1. CDR1 and CDR2 from the germline V gene are ENHRY and SYGVKD. The trim removed 7 bases at V and 0 bases at J, leaving 3 bases unmatched. This CDR3 spans 14 amino acids. DNA for the CDR3: TGTGCCATCAAACAGGGGAGCTCCTACAATGAGCAGTTCTTC. Its protein product is CAIKQGSSYNEQFF.

As regards this clonotype: Its ends do not fully match the called genes, so a read error is possible. This chain uses TRBV5-1 with TRBJ2-5, with D perhaps TRBD1 (5 bases). The CDR3 runs to 15 residues. CDR1 and CDR2 (germline): SGHRS, YFSETQ. The CDR3 sequence is CASTLRPAGQETQYF. CDR3 sequence (DNA): TGCGCCAGCACCTTGAGGCCAGCAGGGCAAGAGACCCAGTACTTC.

This clonotype has more than one count but fewer than ten. CDR3: CSARGASQETQYF. The CDR3 region has the DNA TGCAGTGCCCGGGGAGCCAGCCAAGAGACCCAGTACTTC. This chain uses TRBV20-1 with TRBJ2-5, with D possibly TRBD2 on 5 matching bases. CDR3 size: 13 residues. Germline V CDR1 and CDR2: DFQATT, SNEGSKA (reference sequence). V gave up 6 bases and J gave up 1 base, with 12 bases separating them.

V gene TRBV7-2 combines with J gene TRBJ2-7; TRBD2 aligns across 11 bases. The CDR3 has 16 amino acids. J gave up 3 bases and V 5 bases, and 9 bases lay outside the gene matches. CDR1 is SGHTA and CDR2 is FQGNSA in the germline V gene. The CDR3: CASSRAGTSGLYEQYF. The CDR3 DNA is TGTGCCAGCAGCCGCGCTGGGACTAGCGGCCTCTACGAGCAGTACTTC.

The genes are TRBV28 and TRBJ2-5; D possibly matches TRBD1 or TRBD2 (6 bases each). Between the trimmed V and J ends, which lost 6 bases and 5 bases, there was a span of 16 bases. Germline values: CDR1 MDHEN, CDR2 SYDVKM. The CDR3 is 14 amino acids. CDR3 sequence reads: CASSLWGAGETQYF. For the CDR3, the DNA is TGTGCCAGCAGCCTATGGGGGGCGGGGGAGACCCAGTACTTC.

This clonotype was seen ten or more times. The chain has TRBV9 and TRBJ2-1; no clear D. Trimming cost V 4 bases and J 0 bases, with 17 bases left between them. The CDR3 sequence is 17 residues long. In germline, CDR1 is SGDLS, CDR2 YYNGEE. The DNA for the CDR3 is TGTGCCAGCAGCCCTACTCAGACTTGGAGCTCCTACAATGAGCAGTTCTTC. Translation gives CASSPTQTWSSYNEQFF.

The chain's CDR3 is CSASLGGGRTDTQYF. Here the CDR3 DNA reads TGCAGTGCCTCCTTAGGGGGAGGTCGCACAGATACGCAGTATTTT. The chain links TRBV20-1 to TRBJ2-3; D could derive from TRBD1 or TRBD2 (6 bases each). The length of the CDR3 is 15 residues. Trimming left V 6 bases short and J 1 base short, with 17 bases between. The germline V gene encodes CDR1 DFQATT and CDR2 SNEGSKA (reference sequence).

The chain couples TRBV2 to TRBJ2-7, with a tentative D call TRBD1 (6 bases). The germline V gene has CDR1 SNHLY and CDR2 FYNNEI. Between the trimmed V and J ends, which lost 3 bases and 2 bases, there was a span of 8 bases. The CDR3 sequence is 13 residues long. CDR3 loop: CASSDRQAYEQYF. DNA of the CDR3: TGTGCCAGCAGTGATAGACAGGCCTACGAGCAGTACTTC.

In DNA, the CDR3 is TGTGCCAGCAGCACCGGGACGAAACAAGAGACCCAGTACTTC. This codes for CASSTGTKQETQYF. This chain joins TRBV7-9 and TRBJ2-5, with D tentatively TRBD1 or TRBD2 (5 bases each). The CDR3 loop spans 14 amino acids. Germline V lookup: CDR1 SEHNR, CDR2 FQNEAQ (reference sequence). Trimming cost V 5 bases and J 2 bases, with 12 bases left between them.

The sample holds a few counts of this clonotype. The genes are TRBV10-3 and TRBJ1-1, with 9 bases identical to TRBD1. V was clipped by 8 bases and J by 5 bases; unmatched bases: 18. Germline CDR1 is ENHRY and CDR2 is SYGVKD. The CDR3 consists of 17 residues. The CDR3 reads CAIRQIPGQGVRTEAFF. CDR3 nucleotides: TGTGCCATCCGTCAGATTCCGGGACAGGGCGTAAGAACTGAAGCTTTCTTT.

The chain is built from TRBV6-1 and TRBJ2-7, with TRBD1 matching 10 bases. Germline V CDR1 and CDR2: MNHNS, SASEGT. This CDR3 spans 13 amino acids. V shed 8 bases and J 6 bases; nucleotides not matched to a gene: 7. The CDR3: CASSRQGASEQYF. The CDR3 DNA sequence: TGTGCCAGCTCAAGACAGGGGGCTTCCGAGCAGTACTTC.

This clonotype was counted between two and nine times. V usage is TRBV2 and J usage is TRBJ2-7, with 8 bases identical to TRBD1. Unmatched junction bases numbered 15, after V lost 8 bases and J lost 6 bases. CDR1 SNHLY and CDR2 FYNNEI come from the germline V gene. The CDR3 loop spans 15 amino acids. CDR3 in amino acids: CASLIRAGTGSEQYF. The CDR3 DNA is TGTGCCAGCCTCATCCGGGCAGGGACAGGCAGCGAGCAGTACTTC.

This clonotype has at least ten counts. The chain uses TRBV5-1 and TRBJ2-7; TRBD2 might be the D (7 bases). The CDR3 is made up of 15 amino acids. CDR1 is SGHRS, CDR2 YFSETQ, per germline. The V and J ends lost 4 bases and 0 bases respectively, with 14 bases between them. CDR3 DNA: TGCGCCAGCAGCGCACGGGGGGCCAGCTCCTACGAGCAGTACTTC. This gives the protein CASSARGASSYEQYF. Supplemented by reference TRBV5-1 and TRBJ2-7, the full variable domain reads KAGVTQTPRYLIKTRGQQVTLSCSPISGHRSVSWYQQTPGQGLQFLFEYFSETQRNKGNFPGRFSGRQFSNSRSEMNVSTLELGDSALYLCASSARGASSYEQYFGPGTRLTVT.

This clonotype has at least ten counts. The chain has TRBV4-2 and TRBJ2-5, with D possibly being TRBD1 (5 bases). The CDR3 contains 14 residues. Germline V CDR1 and CDR2: LGHNA, YNFKEQ. The germline V and J ends were trimmed by 4 bases and 5 bases, with 14 bases remaining between them. The CDR3 nucleotides are TGTGCCAGCAGCCCTCAGACAGCCGGGGAGACCCAGTACTTC. It translates to CASSPQTAGETQYF.

This chain links TRBV11-2 with TRBJ1-1; D not resolved. Germline CDR1 SGHAT, CDR2 FQNNGV. V was clipped by 5 bases and J by 4 bases, with 14 bases between them. This CDR3 has 14 amino acids. The CDR3 region is CASSASVGSTEAFF. CDR3 nucleotides: TGTGCCAGCAGCGCTTCGGTAGGAAGCACTGAAGCTTTCTTT.

This clonotype was seen a handful of times. The chain employs TRBV5-1 and TRBJ2-7; 8 bases fit TRBD2. This CDR3 comprises 15 residues. Germline CDR1 SGHRS, CDR2 YFSETQ. V was pared by 4 bases and J by 3 bases, with 9 bases of the junction left unmatched. The CDR3 loop reads CASSESGTSNYEQYF. The CDR3 DNA reads TGCGCCAGCAGCGAATCCGGGACTAGTAACTACGAGCAGTACTTC.